This T cell receptor (beta chain) was found in a study of cytotoxic CD8 clonotypes in ibrutinib-treated CLL. Study-level information: Median treatment time before response sampling was over 9 months, range 6 to 36.

Turning to this clone: Its antigen is still unknown.

The data were produced by immunoSEQ multiplex PCR, yet TCRdb's version contains in-frame clones alone and is incomplete. The sample records around 70,000 clones, 90% being singletons. Trimming pared 6 bases from V and 4 bases from J, leaving 16 bases between. The CDR3 loop spans 15 amino acids. Germline values: CDR1 MNHEY, CDR2 SMNVEV (reference sequence). Study-wide results and limits: Higher clonality was seen at ibrutinib response and a return toward baseline at progression. Contraction or stability on treatment characterized the public clonotypes, which were uncommon.

Material: PBMCs, obtained after 12 months of ibrutinib treatment. The clonotype comes from a human donor with chronic lymphocytic leukemia. This chain links TRBV27 with TRBJ1-5; no firm D call. DNA of the CDR3: TGTGCCAGCAGGCGGGCCGGGCCTACTAATCAGCCCCAGCATTTT. Its protein product is CASRRAGPTNQPQHF.